This is a list of T cell receptor beta chains from one sample in a study of monozygotic twins with inflammatory bowel disease. TCRdb re-analyzed the 5' RACE reads; it lists each CDR3 protein once, without DNA. The listing contains around 380,000 distinct CDR3 sequences. Sample: blood. Receptor source: a human donor with ulcerative colitis or Crohn's disease, or a healthy co-twin of an affected twin (not recorded which). The CDR3 runs from the conserved cysteine through the conserved F or W.

TRBV28,TRBJ1-4,CASSLWRLVETNEKLFF
TRBV20-1,TRBJ2-7,CSARAGDLYEQYF
TRBV28,TRBJ1-1,CATWDFHTEAFF
TRBV28,TRBJ2-1,CASSFESRNEQFF
TRBV4-2,TRBJ1-5,CASSQDRSIQPQHF
TRBV19,TRBJ1-1,CASSITGESEAFF
TRBV20-1,TRBJ1-1,CSAQMTMDRAPGEAFF
TRBV13,TRBJ2-7,CASSVRQGNEQYF
TRBV27,TRBJ2-3,CASSLWVGSSGSTDTQYF
TRBV4-3,TRBJ2-1,CASSQVRTSGSYNEQFF
TRBV7-8,TRBJ1-2,CASSLEGGPNYGYTF